A selection of T cell receptor beta chains follows, all from one sample in a study of OX40 agonist ivuxolimab in advanced cancers. Method: immunoSEQ multiplex PCR; TCRdb's copy keeps in-frame clones and lacks some. Among about 50,000 clones, 70% to 90% were seen once, and the ten largest hold around 13%. The sequences come from CD4+ or CD8+ T cells sorted from blood, collected in a trial of the OX40 agonist ivuxolimab. The receptors were gathered from an adult with an advanced solid tumor such as melanoma, head and neck, liver or kidney cancer. The conserved cysteine and the conserved F or W are not part of the CDR3 here.

V gene	CDR3 protein
TRBV28	ASSPTHSSYNEQF
TRBV11-3	ASSLVGNGEQF
TRBV10-1	ASSERIQTHNEQF
TRBV29-1	SVRGAYEQY
TRBV6-5	ASSSDRSYEQY
TRBV5-1	ASSLGDLRTDTQY
TRBV6-4	ASSAQPNTEAF
TRBV28	ASSSPGEARLAHSYEQY
TRBV28	ASSPGRGVSGYT
TRBV28	ASSRQGVNTGELF
TRBV28	ASRGGLAGFGGEQY
TRBV4-1	ASSQDAGGANEQF
TRBV28	ASNWLGPQH
TRBV19	ASSFGQTQH
TRBV2	ASTVTVQF
TRBV5-1	ASRRQVQETQY
TRBV7-3	ASSLTSPSRRKPGELF
TRBV5-1	ASSQGQGPSGANVLT
TRBV6-1	ASSPSGSKNIQY
TRBV28	ASSLKQPQH
TRBV6-6	ASSFYRGGEQY
TRBV5-1	ASSTGTSGRTFPYNEQF
TRBV28	ASSSILLGKLF
TRBV5-1	ASSASGRGPYEQY
TRBV6-1	ASSKDNQPQH
TRBV19	ASSAWGLAGPTDTQY
TRBV9	ASSLGGLAGGGNEQF
TRBV11-2	ASSLARQVLSYEQY
TRBV18	ASSPTGGGNTIY
TRBV18	ASSPPSSYEQY
TRBV30	AWSGGGNQPQH
TRBV7-2	ASSLAASGRYEQY
TRBV4-2	ASSQDQFGTTYEQY
TRBV2	AGSISGANVLT
TRBV6-5	ASSYSARTSTDTQY
TRBV28	ASSNSGNQPQH
TRBV28	ASRERGGSNEQF
TRBV12-5	ASGSDPRLDRGGSGDSYEQY
TRBV5-5	ASSLPGGLGEQY
TRBV6-5	ASSYSQPTGSEQY
TRBV29-1	SVPGQVYGYT
TRBV5-4	ASATDGLGEQF
TRBV5-1	ASSLQGQGYNEQF
TRBV11-3	ASSASTGELF
TRBV9	ASSVGQGRTNEKLF
TRBV27	ASSTPGQRGSGYT
TRBV2	ASSEVDGLGGYT
TRBV30	AWSPPQAAGRGNQPQH
TRBV19	ASSPDIGSGNTIY
TRBV18	ASSPYRASGDTIY
TRBV2	ASSEQGAYYGYT
TRBV11-2	ASSFTSGSTDTQY
TRBV11-2	ASSLLAMHAVNEKLF
TRBV6-1	ASSPTGHGYT
TRBV28	ASSLARGGYGYT